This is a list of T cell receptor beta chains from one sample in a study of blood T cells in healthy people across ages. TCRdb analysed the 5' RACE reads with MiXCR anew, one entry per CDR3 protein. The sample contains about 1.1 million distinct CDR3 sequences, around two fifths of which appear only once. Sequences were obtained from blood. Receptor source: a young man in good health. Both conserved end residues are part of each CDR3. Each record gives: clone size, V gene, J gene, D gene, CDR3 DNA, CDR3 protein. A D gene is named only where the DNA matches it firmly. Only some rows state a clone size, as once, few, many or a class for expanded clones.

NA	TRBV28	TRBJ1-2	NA	TGTGCCAGCAGTTTCCGGCAGGGGACTAACTATGGCTACACCTTC	CASSFRQGTNYGYTF
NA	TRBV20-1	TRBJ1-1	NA	TGCAGTGCTAGAGACAGCCTACGCCCTGAAGCTTTCTTT	CSARDSLRPEAFF
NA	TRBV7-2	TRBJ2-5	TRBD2	TGTGCCAGCAGCCGGACTAGCGGGGTTGATGAGACCCAGTACTTC	CASSRTSGVDETQYF
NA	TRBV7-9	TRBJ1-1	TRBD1	TGTGCCAGCAGCCCCAGGGGGGTCAGCTCAAACACTGAAGTTTTCTTT	CASSPRGVSSNTEVFF
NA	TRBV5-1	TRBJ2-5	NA	TGCGCCAGCCGCGGGACACTCCAGCTCCAAGAGACCCAGTACTTC	CASRGTLQLQETQYF
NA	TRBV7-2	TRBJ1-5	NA	TGTGCCAGCAGCTTAGCTGCAGGGATCAATCAGCCCCAGCATTTT	CASSLAAGINQPQHF
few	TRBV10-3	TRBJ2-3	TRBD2	TGTGCCATCAGTGAGTCTTTAGCGGGGGACACAGATACGCAGTATTTT	CAISESLAGDTDTQYF
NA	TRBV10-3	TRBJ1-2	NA	TGTGCCATCAGTGAGTCTCAGGGAGGTGTTGGCTACACCTTC	CAISESQGGVGYTF
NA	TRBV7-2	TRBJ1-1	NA	TGTGCCAGCAGCTCGCTCGGAAGAGAGAGTGAAGCTTTCTTT	CASSSLGRESEAFF
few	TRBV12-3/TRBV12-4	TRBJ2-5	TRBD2	TGTGCCAGCAGTCCTCGAAGCGGGGGGCAAGAGACCCAGTACTTC	CASSPRSGGQETQYF
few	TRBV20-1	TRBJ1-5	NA	TGCAGTGCTAATGAGGGGAAGCAGCCCCAGCATTTT	CSANEGKQPQHF
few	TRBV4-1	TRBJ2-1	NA	TGCGCCAGCAGCCAAGATTCTTCCTTCCGAGGGGAATCCTCCTACAATGAGCAGTTCTTC	CASSQDSSFRGESSYNEQFF
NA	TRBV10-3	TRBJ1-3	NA	TGTGCCATCAGTGAGTCGGTCAACTCTGGAAACACCATATATTTT	CAISESVNSGNTIYF
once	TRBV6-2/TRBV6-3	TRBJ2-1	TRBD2	TGTGCCAACAGTTACTACAACGGGGGGGCAGGCTGGAATGAGCAGTTCTTC	CANSYYNGGAGWNEQFF
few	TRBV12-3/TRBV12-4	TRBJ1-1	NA	TGTGCCAGCACCCTAGGGTCCACTGAAGCTTTCTTT	CASTLGSTEAFF